The rows below give T cell receptor beta chains drawn from one sample of a study of response to subunit inactivated influenza vaccine. TCRdb ran MiXCR on the RT-PCR reads and lists one entry per CDR3 protein. The sample consists of roughly 500,000 distinct CDR3 sequences, approximately 15% of them appearing once. This specimen consisted of CD4+ T cells sorted from PBMCs, obtained about 24 months after vaccination. The receptors come from a man between 50 and 70 years old who received an inactivated influenza vaccine. Each CDR3 is given with its conserved first and last residue. Where a row states a size, it is once, few, many or the class of an expanded clone; other rows omit it.

V gene	J gene	clone size	CDR3 protein
TRBV10-3	TRBJ2-5	many	CAISEPRASRLTQYF
TRBV28	TRBJ2-7	NA	CASSSLPGLAGAEQYF
TRBV5-1	TRBJ1-2	NA	CASSLAGGNGYTF
TRBV20-1	TRBJ2-7	few	CSGTSGDYEQYF
TRBV20-1	TRBJ2-3	few	CSARKTGRKFTDTQYF
TRBV9	TRBJ2-1	NA	CASSKDVEQFF
TRBV7-9	TRBJ2-1	many	CASSPTRSSYNEQFF
TRBV5-1	TRBJ2-7	NA	CASSADRRYEQYF
TRBV20-1	TRBJ1-6	NA	CSALTGDIYSPLHF
TRBV12-3/TRBV12-4	TRBJ1-1	few	CASSPGTVEAFF
TRBV3-1	TRBJ2-3	NA	CASSQDWGGLTDTQYF
TRBV28	TRBJ2-1	NA	CASRSSVLVQFF
TRBV5-1	TRBJ1-1	many	CASSPRGPTEAFF
TRBV20-1	TRBJ1-5	few	CSASGLTGGNQPQHF
TRBV5-1	TRBJ2-5	NA	CASSFQDRRETQYF
TRBV6-2/TRBV6-3	TRBJ2-7	few	CASSHGEDSYEQYF
TRBV5-1	TRBJ2-1	many	CASSTDNYNEQFF
TRBV7-2	TRBJ2-2	NA	CASSLYMAGELFF
TRBV5-1	TRBJ2-1	few	CASTGTEMGEQFF
TRBV6-1	TRBJ2-7	NA	CASSSGQGSTQYF
TRBV20-1	TRBJ2-6	few	CSAWRGANVLTF
TRBV10-3	TRBJ1-1	NA	CAISESGVNTEAFF
TRBV20-1	TRBJ2-3	NA	CSAAPTSGSADTQYF
TRBV5-1	TRBJ2-7	once	CASSIQRGSYEQYF
TRBV12-3/TRBV12-4	TRBJ2-7	few	CASSGAGVGTGEQYF
TRBV6-1	TRBJ1-3	few	CASLTGATGNTIYF
TRBV29-1	TRBJ2-7	many	CSALPGGQIVNEQYF
TRBV20-1	TRBJ2-3	NA	CSASDGGSPDTQYF
TRBV30	TRBJ1-6	NA	CAWSKGLQNSPLHF
TRBV24-1	TRBJ2-7	few	CATRPGSRAKHEQYF
TRBV28	TRBJ2-1	few	CASSSGLANIYNEQFF
TRBV9	TRBJ1-2	NA	CASSVGAWAANYGYTF
TRBV20-1	TRBJ2-3	NA	CSARGDGGRADHTQYF
TRBV18	TRBJ1-3	few	CASSPQGSRSGNTIYF
TRBV10-3	TRBJ2-5	NA	CAISDYGETQYF
TRBV28	TRBJ2-6	few	CASSLDGAGGANVLTF
TRBV27	TRBJ1-1	NA	CASSLSQVNTEAFF
TRBV12-3/TRBV12-4	TRBJ2-7	many	CASSFGGYEQYF
TRBV12-3/TRBV12-4	TRBJ2-1	NA	CASSSGGPYNEQFF
TRBV11-2	TRBJ1-1	many	CASSPGLRAGVFF
TRBV5-1	TRBJ2-2	few	CASSTGQDTGELFF
TRBV20-1	TRBJ2-7	NA	CSSMTDSYEQYF
TRBV20-1	TRBJ2-5	NA	CSANRLRPQETQYF
TRBV7-9	TRBJ2-5	many	CASSLLTSGDLQTQYF
TRBV6-6	TRBJ2-1	few	CASSYVDEQFF
TRBV29-1	TRBJ2-3	NA	CSCSGEQTQYF
TRBV3-1	TRBJ1-1	many	CASSQDGENTEAFF
TRBV29-1	TRBJ2-7	NA	CSVEVAGGTYEQYF
TRBV18	TRBJ2-1	NA	CASSPGPSEQFF